These 30 T cell receptor beta chains came from one sample sequenced in a study of blood T cell repertoires in COVID-19. The method was immunoSEQ multiplex PCR; TCRdb's version includes in-frame clones alone and lacks a portion of them. The table records tens of thousands of clones, 90% of them present only once. Source material: peripheral blood. The receptors here all came from a human donor with active COVID-19. The donor label of this sample is uncertain.

The chain is built from TRBV11-2 and TRBJ2-7; D unresolved. V was pared by 6 bases and J by 3 bases, with 6 bases between. This CDR3 has 11 residues. Germline CDR1 is SGHAT and CDR2 is FQNNGV. For the CDR3, the DNA is TGTGCCAGCAGTCGCAGCTACGAGCAGTACTTC. This translates into CASSRSYEQYF.

The rearrangement joins TRBV11-1 to TRBJ1-4; TRBD1 is a possible D gene (5 bases). Germline lookup yields CDR1 SGHAT and CDR2 FQDESV (reference sequence). Trimming removed 5 bases at V and 8 bases at J, with 18 bases between. This CDR3 comprises 15 residues. DNA for the CDR3: TGTGCCAGCAGCCCCGGACAAGAACGGTGGGAAAAACTGTTTTTT. This encodes CASSPGQERWEKLFF.

The V and J genes are TRBV5-8 and TRBJ1-2, with 7 bases matching TRBD1. Germline CDR1 SGHTS, CDR2 YDEGEE. Trimming took 0 bases from V and 3 from J; bases not matched to a gene: 2. The CDR3 covers 14 residues. The CDR3 is CASSLGQGYYGYTF. CDR3 coding DNA: TGTGCCAGCAGCTTGGGACAGGGATACTATGGCTACACCTTC.

The gene calls are TRBV19 and TRBJ1-4; 9 nucleotides match TRBD1. The CDR3 spans 14 residues. Germline V lookup: CDR1 LNHDA, CDR2 SQIVND (reference sequence). The V and J ends lost 6 bases and 6 bases, in that order; junction bases with no gene match: 5. CDR3 in DNA: TGTGCCAGTAGGGGGACAGGGTGGTATGAAAAACTGTTTTTT. Translated: CASRGTGWYEKLFF.

The chain has TRBV7-2 and TRBJ2-3; 13 nucleotides align to TRBD2. Germline V gene lookup returns CDR1 SGHTA and CDR2 FQGNSA. This CDR3 is 18 amino acids long. With 5 bases clipped from V and 4 bases from J, the junction kept 12 bases outside the gene matches. CDR3 DNA: TGTGCCAGCAGCCTCCGACCACTAGCGGGGGGGATGTCAGATACGCAGTATTTT. Protein product: CASSLRPLAGGMSDTQYF.

V and J are TRBV6-2 or TRBV6-3 and TRBJ2-1; 15 bases agree with TRBD2. Trimming removed 5 bases from V and 4 bases from J; junction bases left unmatched: 9. In germline, CDR1 is MNHEY, CDR2 SVGEGT. This CDR3 is built from 18 residues. CDR3 coding DNA: TGTGCCAGCAGTCCGCTTAGGACTAGCGGGGGGGCTTACAATGAGCAGTTCTTC. This sequence encodes CASSPLRTSGGAYNEQFF.

The DNA for the CDR3 is TGTGCCAGCACGGGCGGGGGCATCTATAATTCACCCCTCCACTTT. This translates into CASTGGGIYNSPLHF. The V gene is TRBV6-5, the J gene TRBJ1-6, with D maybe TRBD1 (6 bases). V gave up 7 bases and J gave up 3 bases, with 13 bases separating them. CDR1 is MNHEY, CDR2 SVGAGI, per germline. This CDR3 comprises 15 residues.

This chain connects TRBV20-1 to TRBJ1-5, with TRBD1 matching 8 bases. Per germline, CDR1 DFQATT and CDR2 SNEGSKA (reference sequence). The CDR3 length is 16 residues. J gave up 4 bases and V 3 bases, and 11 bases lay outside the gene matches. CDR3 protein: CSASYPGTGLNQPQHF. Here the CDR3 DNA reads TGCAGTGCTAGTTATCCCGGGACAGGCCTGAATCAGCCCCAGCATTTT.

The genes are TRBV6-6 and TRBJ2-3; the match to TRBD2 covers 9 bases. V lost 4 bases, J lost 4 bases, and 6 bases stayed unmatched. Germline assignment: CDR1 MNHNY and CDR2 SVGAGI (reference sequence). The CDR3 contains 15 residues. DNA for the CDR3: TGTGCCAGCAGTTCGCGGGGGGGAGTCCCAGATACGCAGTATTTT. Translating it yields CASSSRGGVPDTQYF.

The CDR3 DNA reads as TGTGCCACCAGTGACCGGGACAGGCCGTCCTACGAGCAGTACTTC. Translation gives CATSDRDRPSYEQYF. The chain carries TRBV24-1 and TRBJ2-7; TRBD1 aligns across 8 bases. V was clipped by 4 bases and J by 1 base; unmatched bases: 5. From germline, CDR1 is KGHDR and CDR2 SFDVKD. This CDR3 contains 15 residues.

The genes are TRBV11-2 and TRBJ2-7; TRBD2 might be the D (7 bases). Trimming took off 7 bases at V and 4 bases at J, with 20 bases between the two ends. Germline V gene data show CDR1 as SGHAT and CDR2 as FQNNGV. This CDR3 contains 15 residues. CDR3 protein: CASIQTLGGAYEQYF. DNA of the CDR3: TGTGCCAGCATCCAGACCCTGGGGGGGGCGTACGAGCAGTACTTC.

The chain employs TRBV27 and TRBJ1-2; 7 bases are shared with TRBD1. Unmatched junction bases numbered 5, after V lost 6 bases and J lost 1 base. This CDR3 has 14 residues. CDR1 is MNHEY and CDR2 is SMNVEV in the germline V gene (reference sequence). In nucleotides, the CDR3 is TGTGCCAGCAGCTCTGGGACAGTTAACTATGGCTACACCTTC. Translation gives CASSSGTVNYGYTF.

This chain uses TRBV18 with TRBJ1-4; the D is unclear. V gave up 2 bases and J gave up 3 bases, with 7 bases separating them. Looked up from germline, CDR1 is KGHSH and CDR2 is LQKENI. The CDR3 length is 14 residues. DNA of the CDR3: TGTGCCAGCTCACCAGCAACAGCTAATGAAAAACTGTTTTTT. Its translation: CASSPATANEKLFF. Variable domain in full (rest from reference TRBV18 and TRBJ1-4): NAGVMQNPRHLVRRRGQEARLRCSPMKGHSHVYWYRQLPEEGLKFMVYLQKENIIDESGMPKERFSAEFPKEGPSILRIQQVVRGDSAAYFCASSPATANEKLFFGSGTQLSVL.

This chain joins TRBV28 and TRBJ1-1, with a tentative D call TRBD1 (6 bases). Trimming pared 4 bases from V and 4 bases from J, leaving 16 bases between. This CDR3 has 15 residues. Per the germline V gene, CDR1 is MDHEN and CDR2 is SYDVKM. The CDR3 protein is CASSSTQGRGTEAFF. The CDR3 nucleotides read TGTGCCAGCAGTTCGACGCAGGGGAGGGGCACTGAAGCTTTCTTT.

V is TRBV6-1 and J is TRBJ2-3; no definite D call. V was shortened by 2 bases and J by 6 bases, with 12 bases between the two germline ends. The germline V gene has CDR1 MNHNS and CDR2 SASEGT. The CDR3 extends over 14 amino acids. The CDR3 reads CASSEFRSEDTQYF. For the CDR3, the DNA is TGTGCCAGCAGTGAATTCCGCTCGGAGGATACGCAGTATTTT.

The chain is built from TRBV7-8 and TRBJ1-3; D possibly corresponds to TRBD1 (6 bases). The germline gives CDR1 SGHVS, CDR2 FQNEAQ. The CDR3 totals 17 residues. V was shortened by 5 bases and J by 0 bases, with 17 bases between the two germline ends. CDR3 nucleotide sequence: TGTGCCAGCAGCCAAGACTCGGGACACCGCTCTGGAAACACCATATATTTT. Protein product: CASSQDSGHRSGNTIYF.

The chain links TRBV5-1 to TRBJ1-1; 9 nucleotides agree with TRBD1. J was trimmed by 5 bases and V by 4 bases; bases with no gene match: 9. Germline CDR1 is SGHRS and CDR2 is YFSETQ. The CDR3 has 15 amino acids. The CDR3 bases are TGCGCCAGCAGCCCTATACAGGGGGCACGGACTGAAGCTTTCTTT. Its translation is CASSPIQGARTEAFF.

The chain couples TRBV4-1 to TRBJ1-1, with 9 bases aligning to TRBD1. Germline CDR1 is MGHRA and CDR2 is YSYEKL. Trimming removed 4 bases from V and 6 bases from J; junction bases left unmatched: 3. This CDR3 comprises 13 residues. DNA for the CDR3: TGCGCCAGCAGCCGGGACAGGGACGCTGAAGCTTTCTTT. Its protein product is CASSRDRDAEAFF.

This chain joins TRBV5-1 and TRBJ1-2; 7 positions agree with TRBD1. The germline V gene has CDR1 SGHRS and CDR2 YFSETQ. The CDR3 is made up of 15 amino acids. V shed 0 bases, J shed 6 bases, and the junction held 8 bases outside the gene matches. In nucleotides, the CDR3 is TGCGCCAGCAGCTTGGGACAGGGCATAGCGAATGGCTACACCTTC. It encodes CASSLGQGIANGYTF. The full variable domain, completed using reference TRBV5-1 and TRBJ1-2, is KAGVTQTPRYLIKTRGQQVTLSCSPISGHRSVSWYQQTPGQGLQFLFEYFSETQRNKGNFPGRFSGRQFSNSRSEMNVSTLELGDSALYLCASSLGQGIANGYTFGSGTRLTVV.

The V call is TRBV4-1, the J call TRBJ2-7; 10 positions agree with TRBD2. Germline V CDR1 and CDR2: MGHRA, YSYEKL. V lost 3 bases, J lost 0 bases, and 8 bases stayed unmatched. The CDR3 is 17 residues long. Here the CDR3 DNA reads TGCGCCAGCAGCCAGCATAATAGCGGGGGGAGCTCCTACGAGCAGTACTTC. Its protein is CASSQHNSGGSSYEQYF.

The rearrangement links TRBV6-1 to TRBJ2-6; a weak D match, TRBD1 (5 bases). V shed 4 bases and J shed 0 bases, with 10 bases lying between them. Germline-derived CDR1 and CDR2 are MNHNS and SASEGT. This CDR3 has 16 residues. The CDR3 is CASSGTWGSGANVLTF. CDR3 DNA: TGTGCCAGCAGTGGGACATGGGGCTCTGGGGCCAACGTCCTGACTTTC.

This chain uses TRBV18 with TRBJ2-3, with D perhaps TRBD1 (6 bases). Germline V gives CDR1 KGHSH, CDR2 LQKENI. The CDR3 extends over 15 amino acids. V was clipped by 3 bases and J by 4 bases, with 14 bases between them. The CDR3 sequence: CASSPRTGSSDTQYF. The CDR3 DNA follows: TGTGCCAGCTCACCTAGAACAGGGAGTTCAGATACGCAGTATTTT.

The chain links TRBV5-1 to TRBJ2-3; a weak D match, TRBD2 (6 bases). The CDR3 runs 15 residues. V shed 3 bases and J shed 5 bases, with 16 bases lying between them. Germline CDR1 SGHRS, CDR2 YFSETQ. The CDR3 DNA sequence: TGCGCCAGCAGCTGGGCGCGCGGGGCAGGAGATACGCAGTATTTT. Translated, it gives CASSWARGAGDTQYF.

The chain employs TRBV6-1 and TRBJ2-5, with 9 bases lining up with TRBD1. Unmatched junction bases numbered 2, after V lost 1 base and J lost 2 bases. Germline CDR1 and CDR2: MNHNS and SASEGT. This CDR3 comprises 15 residues. CDR3 sequence: CASSEDGTGQETQYF. CDR3 sequence (DNA): TGTGCCAGCAGTGAAGACGGGACAGGGCAAGAGACCCAGTACTTC.

This clone has just one count. This chain links TRBV6-5 with TRBJ1-6; 10 nucleotides agree with TRBD1. The CDR3 totals 14 residues. CDR1 and CDR2 from the germline V gene are MNHEY and SVGAGI. V lost 7 bases and J lost 14; bases outside the gene matches: 11. In nucleotides, the CDR3 is TGTGCCAGCACCAGACAGGGGGCGACCGACACCCTCCACTTT. Encoded protein: CASTRQGATDTLHF.

A remark on this clone: No DNA is shown, since the ends of the CDR3 on it are uncertain; the CDR3 is the one TCRdb lists. The chain joins TRBV6-5 to TRBJ2-1; the listed D gene, TRBD2, was not tested against the DNA. The CDR3 has 15 amino acids, counting both end residues. Germline lookup yields CDR1 MNHEY and CDR2 SVGAGI. The CDR3 spells CASSTSGLAGFEQFF.

This clone was detected once. The chain employs TRBV2 and TRBJ1-1; 7 bases align to TRBD1. J gave up 1 base and V 2 bases, and 7 bases lay outside the gene matches. The CDR3 covers 16 residues. Germline V gene lookup returns CDR1 SNHLY and CDR2 FYNNEI. CDR3: CASSEPRTGRNTEAFF. The CDR3 DNA is TGTGCCAGCAGTGAACCCAGGACAGGCCGGAACACTGAAGCTTTCTTT.

This clone was detected once. This sequence joins TRBV5-4 and TRBJ2-3; 8 nucleotides align to TRBD2. The CDR3 is 16 residues long. Germline trimming cut 1 base from V and 4 bases from J; bases unmatched to any gene: 8. Germline lookup yields CDR1 SGHNT and CDR2 YYREEE (reference sequence). The CDR3 protein is CASSLYPGGPADTQYF. The CDR3 nucleotides read TGTGCCAGCAGCTTGTACCCGGGGGGGCCAGCAGATACGCAGTATTTT.

This sequence joins TRBV9 and TRBJ2-1; tentative D call: TRBD2 (6 bases). The CDR3 is made up of 16 amino acids. The V end lost 1 base, the J end lost 0 bases, and 11 bases lay between the germline ends. Looked up from germline, CDR1 is SGDLS and CDR2 is YYNGEE. The DNA of the CDR3 is TGTGCCAGCAGCGTAATGGCGGGGAGCTCCTACAATGAGCAGTTCTTC. Protein product: CASSVMAGSSYNEQFF. Based on the CDR3 plus reference TRBV9 and TRBJ2-1, the full variable domain is DSGVTQTPKHLITATGQRVTLRCSPRSGDLSVYWYQQSLDQGLQFLIQYYNGEERAKGNILERFSAQQFPDLHSELNLSSLELGDSALYFCASSVMAGSSYNEQFFGPGTRLTVL.

The CDR3 loop is CAISKQGINSEAFF. CDR3 bases: TGTGCCATCAGCAAACAGGGGATTAACTCTGAAGCTTTCTTT. V is TRBV10-3 and J is TRBJ1-1; 7 bases fit TRBD1. This CDR3 contains 14 residues. CDR1 is ENHRY, CDR2 SYGVKD, per germline. V trimming: 6 bases; J trimming: 6 bases; junction bases outside the gene matches: 10.